This T cell receptor (beta chain) was sequenced in a study of CD8 T cells in ankylosing spondylitis. TCRdb ran MiXCR on the 5' RACE reads and lists one entry per CDR3 protein. The sample holds some 150,000 distinct CDR3 sequences, about an eighth seen once. Study-wide results and limits: Blood from ankylosing spondylitis patients appeared to carry a characteristic roughly eight-variant TCR beta motif.

V lost 7 bases, J lost 7 bases, and 19 bases lay in between. CDR3 length equals 15 residues. In germline, CDR1 is SGHVS, CDR2 FNYEAQ. This clonotype was picked up a small number of times. Antigen unknown. This chain links TRBV7-6 with TRBJ2-2, with D maybe TRBD2 (6 bases). The clonotype originates from a female donor with ankylosing spondylitis or in good health (not recorded which). The source material was blood, either unsorted or a sorted T cell fraction (not recorded which). CDR3 residues: CASILTWGGDGELFF. The CDR3 nucleotides read TGTGCCAGCATCCTCACATGGGGAGGAGACGGGGAGCTGTTTTTT.